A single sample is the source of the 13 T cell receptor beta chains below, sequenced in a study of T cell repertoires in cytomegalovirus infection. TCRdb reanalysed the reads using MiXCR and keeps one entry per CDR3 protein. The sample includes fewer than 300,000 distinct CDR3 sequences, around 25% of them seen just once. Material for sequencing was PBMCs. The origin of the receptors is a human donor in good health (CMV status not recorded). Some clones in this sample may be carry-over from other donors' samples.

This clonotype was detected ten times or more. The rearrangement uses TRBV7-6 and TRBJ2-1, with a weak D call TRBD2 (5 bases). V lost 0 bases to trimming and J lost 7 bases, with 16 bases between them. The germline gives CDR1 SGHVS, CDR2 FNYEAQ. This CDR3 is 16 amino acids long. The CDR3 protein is CASSLAEATSGNEQFF. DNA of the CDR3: TGTGCCAGCAGCTTAGCGGAGGCTACCTCCGGGAATGAGCAGTTCTTC.

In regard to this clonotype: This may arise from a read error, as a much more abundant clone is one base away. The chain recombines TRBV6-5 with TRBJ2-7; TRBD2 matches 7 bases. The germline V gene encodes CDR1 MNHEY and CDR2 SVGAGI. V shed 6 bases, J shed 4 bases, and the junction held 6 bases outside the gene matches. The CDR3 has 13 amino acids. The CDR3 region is CASSPGTKYEQYV. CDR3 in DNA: TGTGCCAGCAGCCCGGGGACTAAGTACGAGCAGTACGTC.

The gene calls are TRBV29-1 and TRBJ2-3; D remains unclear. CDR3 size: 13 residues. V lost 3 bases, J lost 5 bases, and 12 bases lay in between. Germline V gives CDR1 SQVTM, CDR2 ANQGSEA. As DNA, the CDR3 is TGCAGCGTTGAGGGTCCCCCAAGAGATACGCAGTATTTT. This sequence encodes CSVEGPPRDTQYF.

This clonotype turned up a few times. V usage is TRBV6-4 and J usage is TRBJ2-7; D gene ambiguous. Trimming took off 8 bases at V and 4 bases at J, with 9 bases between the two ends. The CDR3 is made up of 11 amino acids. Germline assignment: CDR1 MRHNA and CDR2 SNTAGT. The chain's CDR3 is CASPDPYEQYF. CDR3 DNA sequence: TGTGCCAGCCCTGACCCATACGAGCAGTACTTC.

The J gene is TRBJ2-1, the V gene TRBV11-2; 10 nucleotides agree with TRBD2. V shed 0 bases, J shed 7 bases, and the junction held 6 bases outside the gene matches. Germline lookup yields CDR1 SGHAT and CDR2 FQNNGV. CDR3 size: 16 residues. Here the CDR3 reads CASSLDSSSGRNEQFF. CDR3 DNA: TGTGCCAGCAGCTTAGACAGTTCTAGCGGGAGAAATGAGCAGTTCTTC.

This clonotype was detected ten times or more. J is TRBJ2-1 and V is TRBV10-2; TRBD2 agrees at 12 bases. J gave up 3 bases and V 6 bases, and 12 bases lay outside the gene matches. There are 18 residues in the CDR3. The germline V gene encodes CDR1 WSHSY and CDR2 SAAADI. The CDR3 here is CASSGPRKTSGSYNEQFF. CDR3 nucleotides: TGCGCCAGCAGCGGCCCCAGAAAGACTAGCGGGAGCTACAATGAGCAGTTCTTC.

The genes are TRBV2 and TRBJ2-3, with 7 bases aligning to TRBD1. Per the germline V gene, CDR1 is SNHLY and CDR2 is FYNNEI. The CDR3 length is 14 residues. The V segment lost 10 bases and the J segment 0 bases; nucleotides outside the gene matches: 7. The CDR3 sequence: CATRQGGSTDTQYF. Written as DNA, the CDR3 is TGTGCCACCAGACAGGGCGGTAGCACAGATACGCAGTATTTT.

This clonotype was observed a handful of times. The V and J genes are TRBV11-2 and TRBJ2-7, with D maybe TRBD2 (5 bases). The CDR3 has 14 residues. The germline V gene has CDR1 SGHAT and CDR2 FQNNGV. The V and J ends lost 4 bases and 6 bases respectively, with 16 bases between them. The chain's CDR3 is CASSSGLRRGEQYF. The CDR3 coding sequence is TGTGCCAGCAGCTCAGGACTGCGACGAGGCGAGCAGTACTTC.

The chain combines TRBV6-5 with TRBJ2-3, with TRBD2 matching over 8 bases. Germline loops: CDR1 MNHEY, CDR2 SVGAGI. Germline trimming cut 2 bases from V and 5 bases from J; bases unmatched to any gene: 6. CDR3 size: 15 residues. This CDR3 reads CASSYRAGVEDTQYF. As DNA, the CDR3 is TGTGCCAGCAGTTACCGAGCGGGGGTGGAAGATACGCAGTATTTT.

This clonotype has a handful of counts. The DNA for the CDR3 is TGTGCCAGCGGGGCGCGGGAGTTGGAGACCCAGTACTTC. It specifies CASGARELETQYF. J is TRBJ2-5 and V is TRBV12-3 or TRBV12-4, with 7 bases identical to TRBD2. J lost 5 bases, V lost 8 bases, and 8 bases had no gene match. CDR3 length: 13 amino acids.

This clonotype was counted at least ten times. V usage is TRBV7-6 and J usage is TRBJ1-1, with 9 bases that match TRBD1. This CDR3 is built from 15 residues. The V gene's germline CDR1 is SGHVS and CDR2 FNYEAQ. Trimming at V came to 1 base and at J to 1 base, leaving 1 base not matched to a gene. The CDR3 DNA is TGTGCCAGCAGCTTAGAGGGACAGGGGAACACTGAAGCTTTCTTT. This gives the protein CASSLEGQGNTEAFF.

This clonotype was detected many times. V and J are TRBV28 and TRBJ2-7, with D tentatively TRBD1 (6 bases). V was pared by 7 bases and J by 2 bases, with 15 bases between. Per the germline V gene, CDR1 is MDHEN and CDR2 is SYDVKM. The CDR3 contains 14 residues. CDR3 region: CASNPSGTTYEQYF. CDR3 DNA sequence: TGTGCCAGCAACCCATCCGGGACAACCTACGAGCAGTACTTC.

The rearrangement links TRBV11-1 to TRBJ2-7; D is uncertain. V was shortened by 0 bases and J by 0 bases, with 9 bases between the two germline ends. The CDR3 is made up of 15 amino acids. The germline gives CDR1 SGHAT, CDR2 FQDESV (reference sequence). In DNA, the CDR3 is TGTGCCAGCAGCTTAGCTGGCCTTAGCTCCTACGAGCAGTACTTC. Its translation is CASSLAGLSSYEQYF.